The clone carrying this TCR beta chain was picked up many times. The antigen is undetermined. Amplified regions were TCR beta CDR3 sequences from RNA transcripts. The TCR CDR3 was amplified in a first-round RT-PCR using the HTBI primer set. One entry per CDR3 protein results from TCRdb running MiXCR on the multiplex PCR reads. This sample yields roughly 550,000 distinct CDR3 sequences, of which 15% to 20% are seen a single time; approximately 30% belongs to the top ten. This sample was included in a study of T cells in Graves' hyperthyroidism and ophthalmopathy. Patients with uncontrolled infections, other autoimmune diseases, pregnancy or lactation were excluded. The CDR3 extends over 16 amino acids. Germline CDR1 ENHRY, CDR2 SYGVKD. Trimming took 2 bases from V and 7 from J, leaving 18 bases between them. Study-level results: Also found in blood were most expanded thyroid clonotypes above 0.001. A model built on 13 V-J features separated ophthalmopathy from stable hyperthyroidism.

This chain links TRBV10-3 with TRBJ2-1, with a tentative D call TRBD2 (6 bases). Sequencing input: blood. The TCR sequence derives from a woman aged 25-40 years with Graves' ophthalmopathy. This CDR3 reads CAISETSPSWGNEQFF. The CDR3 DNA is TGTGCCATCAGTGAGACTAGCCCGAGCTGGGGGAATGAGCAGTTCTTC.